These T cell receptor beta chains were read from a single sample in a study of type 1 and type 2 diabetes patients. TCRdb called the multiplex PCR reads again in MiXCR, with one record for every CDR3 protein. The table shows 280,000 or so distinct CDR3 sequences, with around 47% occurring only once. Input material: peripheral blood mononuclear cells (PBMCs). These receptor sequences come from a man aged 18 to 29 with type 2 diabetes. Both conserved end residues are part of each CDR3. D genes are given only for firm matches. Clone size appears in some rows only: once, few, many, or a class for an expanded clone.

V	J	D	size	CDR3	DNA
TRBV7-8	TRBJ2-5	NA	NA	CASSLATVQETQHF	TGTGCCAGCAGCTTAGCGACAGTCCAAGAGACCCAGCACTTC
TRBV10-2	TRBJ2-7	NA	few	CASRGRSYEQYF	TGCGCCAGCAGGGGACGCTCCTACGAGCAGTACTTC
TRBV5-5	TRBJ2-7	NA	NA	CASSLPYYEQYF	TGTGCCAGCAGCTTGCCCTACTACGAGCAGTACTTC
TRBV19	TRBJ2-7	TRBD2	NA	CASSNQLAGAYEQYF	TGTGCCAGTTCGAACCAGCTAGCGGGGGCCTACGAGCAGTACTTC
TRBV6-6	TRBJ1-1	TRBD1	NA	CASSRDRGRNTEAFF	TGTGCCAGCAGTCGGGACAGGGGACGTAACACTGAAGCTTTCTTT
TRBV29-1	TRBJ1-4	NA	NA	CSVDRGRGEKLFF	TGCAGCGTTGACCGGGGGCGAGGCGAAAAACTGTTTTTT
TRBV7-2	TRBJ2-7	NA	NA	CATQWVVRSEQYF	TGTGCCACCCAATGGGTTGTCCGAAGCGAGCAGTACTTC
TRBV20-1	TRBJ1-2	TRBD1	NA	CSASPTGNYGYTF	TGCAGTGCTTCCCCGACAGGGAACTATGGCTACACCTTC
TRBV2	TRBJ1-3	NA	NA	CASIDRTSGNTIYF	TGTGCCAGCATTGACAGGACCTCTGGAAACACCATATATTTT
TRBV19	TRBJ2-3	NA	NA	CASSPPWGTASTDTQYF	TGTGCCAGTAGTCCTCCTTGGGGCACGGCGAGCACAGATACGCAGTATTTT
TRBV24-1	TRBJ2-5	TRBD2	few	CATSDATGTSALETQYF	TGTGCCACCAGTGATGCGACCGGGACTAGCGCTTTAGAGACCCAGTACTTC
TRBV5-5	TRBJ2-1	TRBD2	NA	CASSTGTSNNEQFF	TGTGCCAGCAGCACCGGGACTAGCAACAATGAGCAGTTCTTC
TRBV7-2	TRBJ2-3	NA	NA	CASSPTGNTDTQYF	TGTGCCAGCAGCCCGACTGGTAACACAGATACGCAGTATTTT
TRBV20-1	TRBJ2-7	TRBD2	NA	CSASGRQSEQYF	TGCAGTGCTAGCGGGAGGCAGAGCGAGCAGTACTTC
TRBV14	TRBJ1-2	NA	NA	CASISSRLYGYTF	TGTGCCAGCATATCCAGCCGACTCTATGGCTACACCTTC
TRBV12-3/TRBV12-4	TRBJ2-7	TRBD2	NA	CASTLSGRVGYEQYF	TGTGCCAGCACCCTCAGCGGGAGAGTCGGTTACGAGCAGTACTTC
TRBV20-1	TRBJ2-1	NA	few	CSARDLRGREALNEQFF	TGCAGTGCTAGAGATCTCAGGGGGAGGGAAGCACTGAATGAGCAGTTCTTC
TRBV28	TRBJ1-4	TRBD1	few	CASSPGQATNEKLFF	TGTGCCAGCAGTCCGGGACAGGCAACTAATGAAAAACTGTTTTTT
TRBV29-1	TRBJ2-5	TRBD2	few	CSVEGAGWSQETQYF	TGCAGCGTTGAGGGAGCGGGGTGGTCCCAAGAGACCCAGTACTTC
TRBV29-1	TRBJ2-3	NA	NA	CSADGARPFTDTQYF	TGCAGCGCCGATGGTGCCCGTCCTTTCACAGATACGCAGTATTTT
TRBV20-1	TRBJ2-1	NA	NA	CSARPIAAYNEQFF	TGCAGTGCTAGACCCATAGCAGCCTACAATGAGCAGTTCTTC
TRBV10-3	TRBJ1-2	NA	NA	CLWKGYGVYTF	TGTCTATGGAAGGGTTATGGTGTCTACACCTTC
TRBV6-6	TRBJ1-1	NA	NA	CASSLRVATEAFF	TGTGCCAGCAGTCTAAGGGTCGCCACTGAAGCTTTCTTT
TRBV29-1	TRBJ1-2	NA	NA	CSVNGGGSGWGYTF	TGCAGCGTGAATGGTGGGGGGAGTGGATGGGGCTACACCTTC
TRBV30	TRBJ2-7	NA	few	CAWSGPPPEQYF	TGTGCCTGGAGTGGCCCGCCCCCCGAGCAGTACTTC
TRBV2	TRBJ1-2	NA	many	CASSERGYGYTF	TGTGCCAGCAGTGAACGGGGGTATGGCTACACCTTC
TRBV14	TRBJ2-7	TRBD1	few	CASREVTGGSEQYF	TGTGCCAGCAGAGAGGTCACAGGGGGCTCCGAGCAGTACTTC
TRBV15	TRBJ1-4	NA	many	CATSRENEKLFF	TGTGCCACCAGCAGAGAGAATGAAAAACTGTTTTTT
TRBV25-1	TRBJ2-3	TRBD2	few	CASSDPGTRGEDTQYF	TGTGCCAGCAGTGACCCGGGGACTAGAGGGGAGGACACGCAGTATTTT
TRBV18	TRBJ2-3	NA	NA	CASSPTGKATDTQYF	TGTGCCAGCTCACCAACCGGGAAGGCCACAGATACGCAGTATTTT
TRBV7-2	TRBJ2-5	NA	few	CASSLSAGEGETQYF	TGTGCCAGCAGCTTATCGGCAGGGGAAGGAGAGACCCAGTACTTC
TRBV7-7	TRBJ2-2	TRBD2	few	CASSLGLALGELFF	TGTGCTAGCAGCTTAGGACTAGCGCTAGGGGAGCTGTTTTTT
TRBV30	TRBJ2-6	NA	NA	CATRRGTASSGANVLTF	TGTGCCACCAGGAGGGGGACGGCGAGCTCTGGGGCCAACGTCCTGACTTTC
TRBV27	TRBJ1-5	NA	NA	CASSSRPAANQPQHF	TGTGCCAGCAGTTCACGGCCAGCAGCAAATCAGCCCCAGCATTTT
TRBV30	TRBJ2-7	NA	NA	CAWKPGQTYEQYF	TGTGCCTGGAAACCCGGACAAACTTACGAGCAGTACTTC
TRBV15	TRBJ1-2	NA	many	CATRGADGYTF	TGTGCCACCCGAGGGGCGGATGGCTACACCTTC
TRBV15	TRBJ2-7	TRBD2	many	CATSTIAGGEQYF	TGTGCCACCAGTACTATAGCGGGTGGTGAGCAGTACTTC
TRBV7-9	TRBJ2-3	TRBD2	NA	CASMALERGSTDTQYF	TGTGCCAGCATGGCGCTGGAGCGGGGGAGCACAGATACGCAGTATTTT
TRBV4-2	TRBJ2-7	TRBD1	NA	CASSQDRGGQGSYEQYF	TGTGCCAGCAGCCAAGATCGAGGGGGACAGGGAAGCTACGAGCAGTACTTC
TRBV30	TRBJ1-2	TRBD1	NA	CAWYRGAAGTHGYTF	TGTGCCTGGTACAGGGGCGCGGCAGGGACACACGGCTACACCTTC
TRBV7-8	TRBJ2-3	NA	few	CASSSQVSGTDTQYF	TGTGCCAGCAGCTCCCAGGTGTCTGGCACAGATACGCAGTATTTT
TRBV2	TRBJ2-3	NA	NA	CASSAWAGTYTDTQYF	TGTGCCAGCAGTGCCTGGGCCGGAACCTACACAGATACGCAGTATTTT
TRBV10-1	TRBJ1-1	NA	NA	CASRMNPLGTQRGTEAFF	TGCGCCAGCAGAATGAACCCCCTCGGGACACAACGGGGCACTGAAGCTTTCTTT
TRBV19	TRBJ2-7	NA	few	CASSPGDGNEQYF	TGTGCCAGTAGCCCTGGCGACGGGAACGAGCAGTACTTC
TRBV7-8	TRBJ2-1	NA	NA	CASSLNGQKSNEQFF	TGTGCCAGCAGCTTGAACGGACAGAAGAGCAATGAGCAGTTCTTC
TRBV13	TRBJ1-1	NA	few	CASSLDKDRAVAFF	TGTGCCAGCAGCTTAGACAAGGACAGAGCGGTAGCTTTCTTT
TRBV19	TRBJ2-5	NA	NA	CASSMAATRGGETQYF	TGTGCCAGTAGTATGGCGGCTACCCGAGGAGGTGAGACCCAGTACTTC
TRBV7-8	TRBJ2-1	NA	once	CASSPTPGFYNEQFF	TGTGCCAGCAGCCCAACCCCGGGTTTCTACAATGAGCAGTTCTTC
TRBV10-1	TRBJ2-2	TRBD2	NA	CASSESTRLAGGPDTGELFF	TGCGCCAGCAGTGAGTCGACGCGACTAGCGGGGGGGCCCGACACCGGGGAGCTGTTTTTT
TRBV6-5	TRBJ2-7	TRBD2	NA	CASSTGGGLEQYF	TGTGCCAGCTCAACGGGCGGGGGGCTCGAGCAGTACTTC
TRBV28	TRBJ1-2	NA	NA	CASSLRDKALYGYTF	TGTGCCAGCAGTTTAAGGGACAAGGCTCTCTATGGCTACACCTTC
TRBV19	TRBJ1-6	TRBD1	NA	CASSGRDRDSPLHF	TGTGCCAGTAGTGGACGGGACAGGGACTCACCCCTCCACTTT
TRBV20-1	TRBJ1-2	NA	few	CSARPFTGYTF	TGCAGTGCTAGACCCTTTACTGGCTACACCTTC
TRBV9	TRBJ1-2	NA	NA	CASSEGGADYGYTF	TGTGCCAGCAGTGAGGGGGGCGCCGACTATGGCTACACCTTC
TRBV7-9	TRBJ2-3	NA	NA	CASDGQYTDTQYF	TGTGCCAGCGATGGACAGTACACAGATACGCAGTATTTT